This entry concerns a single T cell receptor (beta chain). What it binds is unknown. These data belong to a study of cytomegalovirus exposure and HLA in healthy donors. The CDR3 is 15 amino acids. Germline CDR1 SGHTS, CDR2 YDEGEE. V lost 4 bases, J lost 9 bases, and 20 bases lay in between. PCR amplification relied on 60 Vbeta primers (plus 13 Jbeta primers). The assay was immunoSEQ multiplex PCR, and TCRdb's table has in-frame clones only and misses some. The sample carries around 180,000 clones, 85% recorded once. Notes on the study in general: Cytomegalovirus association was listed for about 150 TCR beta chains.

This receptor was obtained from a boy aged 2 to 9 in good health and CMV-seronegative. This rearrangement joins TRBV5-8 to TRBJ2-1; no reliable D call. The sequencing sample was made of PBMCs. The CDR3 coding sequence is TGTGCCAGCAGCATGTCGCCGTACCGCCGGAGTGAGCAGTTCTTC. Translated, it gives CASSMSPYRRSEQFF. Based on the CDR3 plus reference TRBV5-8 and TRBJ2-1, the full variable domain is EAGVTQSPTHLIKTRGQQATLRCSPISGHTSVYWYQQALGLGLQFLLWYDEGEERNRGNFPPRFSGRQFPNYSSELNVNALELEDSALYLCASSMSPYRRSEQFFGPGTRLTVL.